The 2 T cell receptor beta chains reported below all come from one sample, sequenced in a study of blood T cell repertoires in COVID-19. Libraries were prepared by immunoSEQ multiplex PCR; TCRdb keeps only in-frame clonotypes and omits some of them. The sample has around 200,000 clones; approximately 90% are singletons. The material sequenced was PBMCs or T cells enriched from blood (not recorded which). The receptors here all came from a man between 18 and 29 years old with acute COVID-19.

This clone was picked up one time. The chain employs TRBV30 and TRBJ2-3; the match to TRBD2 covers 7 bases. The germline V gene encodes CDR1 GTSNPN and CDR2 SVGIG (reference sequence). V lost 0 bases, J lost 2 bases, and 5 bases stayed unmatched. The CDR3 totals 15 residues. The chain's CDR3 is CAWSVVSGYTDTQYF. Here the CDR3 DNA reads TGTGCCTGGAGTGTAGTTAGCGGGTACACAGATACGCAGTATTTT.

The chain is built from TRBV30 and TRBJ1-2; tentative D call: TRBD1 (6 bases). The CDR3 totals 18 residues. Germline V CDR1 and CDR2: GTSNPN, SVGIG (reference sequence). V was pared by 0 bases and J by 0 bases, with 20 bases between. The CDR3 region has the DNA TGTGCCTGGAGTGTAGGCCGGTTGGGGGCTGTCGCTAACTATGGCTACACCTTC. Amino acids: CAWSVGRLGAVANYGYTF. Filled out from reference TRBV30 and TRBJ1-2, the complete variable domain reads SQTIHQWPATLVQPVGSPLSLECTVEGTSNPNLYWYRQAAGRGLQLLFYSVGIGQISSEVPQNLSASRPQDRQFILSSKKLLLSDSGFYLCAWSVGRLGAVANYGYTFGSGTRLTVV.